The 6 T cell receptor beta chains below were found in one sample sequenced in a study of blood T cell repertoires in COVID-19. Sequenced by immunoSEQ multiplex PCR; TCRdb stores in-frame clones only, minus some. The sample includes approximately 500,000 clones, roughly nine tenths of them seen just once. The sequenced sample was peripheral blood. Receptor source: a young man with COVID-19, enrolled during active disease.

The V call is TRBV5-1, the J call TRBJ2-2, with 10 nucleotides matching TRBD2. CDR1 and CDR2 from the germline V gene are SGHRS and YFSETQ. The CDR3 contains 15 residues. Trimming cost V 4 bases and J 5 bases; bases outside gene matches: 5. CDR3 in amino acids: CASSLGTSVTGELFF. CDR3 in DNA: TGCGCCAGCAGCCTCGGGACTAGCGTGACCGGGGAGCTGTTTTTT. Filled out from reference TRBV5-1 and TRBJ2-2, the complete variable domain reads KAGVTQTPRYLIKTRGQQVTLSCSPISGHRSVSWYQQTPGQGLQFLFEYFSETQRNKGNFPGRFSGRQFSNSRSEMNVSTLELGDSALYLCASSLGTSVTGELFFGEGSRLTVL.

This sequence joins TRBV25-1 and TRBJ2-3; TRBD1 is a possible D gene (6 bases). V dropped 6 bases and J dropped 2 bases, with 6 bases sitting between them. This CDR3 spans 12 amino acids. Germline-derived CDR1 and CDR2 are MGHDK and SYGVNS. CDR3 nucleotide sequence: TGTGCCAGCAGGGGACACACAGATACGCAGTATTTT. Protein: CASRGHTDTQYF.

This chain uses TRBV18 with TRBJ2-2, with 8 bases fitting TRBD2. J gave up 4 bases and V 6 bases, and 4 bases lay outside the gene matches. The CDR3 has 14 residues. Germline CDR1 KGHSH, CDR2 LQKENI. CDR3 nucleotides: TGTGCCAGCTCCCGGACTAGCCGCACCGGGGAGCTGTTTTTT. This codes for CASSRTSRTGELFF.

The rearrangement joins TRBV3-1 (or the pseudogene TRBV3-2) to TRBJ1-2; D remains ambiguous. Germline V gives CDR1 LGHDT, CDR2 YNNKEL (reference sequence). V was shortened by 3 bases and J by 0 bases, with 5 bases between the two germline ends. The CDR3 has 13 residues. The CDR3 nucleotides read TGTGCCAGCAGCCAGAGGGCTAACTATGGCTACACCTTC. Translation: CASSQRANYGYTF.

The V call is TRBV3-1 (or the pseudogene TRBV3-2), the J call TRBJ2-7; D possibly corresponds to TRBD1 (5 bases). CDR3 length: 13 residues. Deletions cut 2 bases from V and 1 base from J, with 6 bases between. Germline V gene data show CDR1 as LGHDT and CDR2 as YNNKEL (reference sequence). DNA of the CDR3: TGTGCCAGCAGCCAATACAGGTCCTACGAGCAGTACTTC. Protein product: CASSQYRSYEQYF.

V and J are TRBV2 and TRBJ2-1; 11 bases line up with TRBD2. After removal of 6 bases from V and 9 bases from J, the junction contained 7 bases not matched to a gene. The CDR3 sequence is 14 residues long. The germline CDR1 and CDR2 sequences are SNHLY and FYNNEI. CDR3 nucleotides: TGTGCCAGCAGCGGAAGACTAGCGGGGTCTGAGCAGTTCTTC. It yields the protein CASSGRLAGSEQFF.